These T cell receptor beta chains were read from a single sample in a study of blood T cell repertoires in COVID-19. Using immunoSEQ multiplex PCR, the repertoire was profiled, and TCRdb retains in-frame clones only, with some absent. The sample carries 150,000 or so clones, approximately 90% recorded once. The specimen was peripheral blood. The receptors here all came from a human donor in a cohort sampled during active COVID-19. Both conserved end residues are part of each CDR3. A D gene is named only where the DNA matches it firmly. The size field is filled for only some rows; it gives once, few, many or a size class.

clone_size j_call v_call d_call cdr3_nt cdr3_aa
- TRBJ2-5 TRBV10-3 TRBD2 TGTGCCATCAGCTTCGGGAGGGGGAGAGGAGAGACCCAGTACTTC CAISFGRGRGETQYF
- TRBJ1-1 TRBV6-5 - TGTGCCAGCAGCGTTGGAAGGGAGTACACTGAAGCTTTCTTT CASSVGREYTEAFF
- TRBJ2-5 TRBV5-6 TRBD2 TGTGCCAGCAGCTTGGGTCGTAGACCGGGAGGAGTGGAGACCCAGTACTTC CASSLGRRPGGVETQYF
- TRBJ2-5 TRBV5-6 TRBD1 TGTGCCAGCAGCTTCCTGGGACAGACGTTGCTCCAAGAGACCCAGTACTTC CASSFLGQTLLQETQYF
- TRBJ2-3 TRBV7-3 TRBD2 TGTGCCAGCAGCCCCCTAGCGGGACTAGTCACAGATACGCAGTATTTT CASSPLAGLVTDTQYF
- TRBJ2-5 TRBV5-8 TRBD1 TGTGCCAGCAGCTTCGGGGACAGAGGGTCTCAAGAGACCCAGTACTTC CASSFGDRGSQETQYF
- TRBJ1-4 TRBV30 TRBD1 TGTGCCTGGAGTGAGGGGGCAGTTGAAAAACTGTTTTTT CAWSEGAVEKLFF
- TRBJ2-1 TRBV14 - TGTGCCAGCAGCCAAGGACTCGGACTACAGAAATACAATGAGCAGTTCTTC CASSQGLGLQKYNEQFF
few TRBJ1-5 TRBV6-5 - TGTGCCACCATGGGTGGCGGGGATCAGCCCCAGCATTTT CATMGGGDQPQHF
few TRBJ2-6 TRBV15 - TGTGCCACCAGCAGAGGCAGTGTCTCTGGGGCCAACGTCCTGACTTTC CATSRGSVSGANVLTF
few TRBJ2-7 TRBV28 - TGTGCCAGCAGTTTTGCCCCAGGGGGGTACTACGAGCAGTACTTC CASSFAPGGYYEQYF
- TRBJ2-7 TRBV28 - TGTGCCAGCAGGGGCCCCTACGAGCAGTACTTC CASRGPYEQYF
- TRBJ2-1 TRBV7-3 TRBD2 TGTGCCAGCAGCTCCGGACTAGCGGGGGGGCCGGGTGAGCAGTTCTTC CASSSGLAGGPGEQFF